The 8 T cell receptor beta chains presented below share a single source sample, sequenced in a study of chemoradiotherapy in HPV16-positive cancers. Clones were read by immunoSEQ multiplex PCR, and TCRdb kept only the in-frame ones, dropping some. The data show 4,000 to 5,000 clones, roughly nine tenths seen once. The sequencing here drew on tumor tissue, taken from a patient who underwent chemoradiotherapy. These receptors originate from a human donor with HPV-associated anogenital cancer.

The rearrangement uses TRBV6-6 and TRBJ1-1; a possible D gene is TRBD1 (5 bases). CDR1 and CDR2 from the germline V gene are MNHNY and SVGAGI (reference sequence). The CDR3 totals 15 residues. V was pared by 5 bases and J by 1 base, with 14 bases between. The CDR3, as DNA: TGTGCCAGCAGTCCCGGGGCCCACGGGAACACTGAAGCTTTCTTT. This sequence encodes CASSPGAHGNTEAFF.

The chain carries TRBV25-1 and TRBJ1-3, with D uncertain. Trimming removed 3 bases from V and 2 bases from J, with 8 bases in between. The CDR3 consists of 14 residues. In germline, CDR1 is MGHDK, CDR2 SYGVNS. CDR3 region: CASSDIPTGNTIYF. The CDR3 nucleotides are TGTGCCAGCAGTGATATTCCCACTGGAAACACCATATATTTT.

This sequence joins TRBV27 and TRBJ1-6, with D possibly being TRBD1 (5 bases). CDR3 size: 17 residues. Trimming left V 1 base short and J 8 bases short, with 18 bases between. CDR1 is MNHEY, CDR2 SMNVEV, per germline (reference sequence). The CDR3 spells CASSLLVGTVGDSPLHF. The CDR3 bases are TGTGCCAGCAGTTTATTGGTCGGGACTGTTGGAGATTCACCCCTCCACTTT.

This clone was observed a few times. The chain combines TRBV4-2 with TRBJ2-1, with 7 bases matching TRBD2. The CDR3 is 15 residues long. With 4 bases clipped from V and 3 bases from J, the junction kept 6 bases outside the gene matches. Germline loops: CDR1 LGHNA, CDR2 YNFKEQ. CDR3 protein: CASSPSSGYYNEQFF. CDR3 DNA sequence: TGTGCCAGCAGCCCATCTAGCGGATACTACAATGAGCAGTTCTTC.

CDR3 nucleotide sequence: TGTGCCAGCAGCTCGCGACAGGGAGGCACAACTAATGAAAAACTGTTTTTT. Amino acids: CASSSRQGGTTNEKLFF. The gene calls are TRBV11-2 and TRBJ1-4; TRBD1 matches at 7 bases. The CDR3 has 17 residues. The J segment lost 0 bases and the V segment lost 4 bases, leaving 8 bases of the junction unmatched. Germline V gene data show CDR1 as SGHAT and CDR2 as FQNNGV.

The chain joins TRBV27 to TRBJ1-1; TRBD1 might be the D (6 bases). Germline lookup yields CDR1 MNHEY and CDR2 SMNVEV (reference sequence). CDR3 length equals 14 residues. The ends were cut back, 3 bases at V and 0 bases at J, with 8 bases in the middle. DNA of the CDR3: TGTGCCAGCAGTTTGAGGACAGTGAACACTGAAGCTTTCTTT. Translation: CASSLRTVNTEAFF.

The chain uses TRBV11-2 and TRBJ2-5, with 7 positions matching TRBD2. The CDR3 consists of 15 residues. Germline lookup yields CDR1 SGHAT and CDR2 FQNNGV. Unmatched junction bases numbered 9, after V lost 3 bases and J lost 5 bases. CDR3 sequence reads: CASSLTSSSWETQYF. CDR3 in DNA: TGTGCCAGCAGCTTGACTAGCTCCTCTTGGGAGACCCAGTACTTC.

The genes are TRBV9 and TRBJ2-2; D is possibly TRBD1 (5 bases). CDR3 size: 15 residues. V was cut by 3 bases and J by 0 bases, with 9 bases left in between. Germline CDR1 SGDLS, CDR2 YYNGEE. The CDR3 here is CASSDKGTNTGELFF. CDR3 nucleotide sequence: TGTGCCAGCAGCGATAAGGGGACGAACACCGGGGAGCTGTTTTTT.